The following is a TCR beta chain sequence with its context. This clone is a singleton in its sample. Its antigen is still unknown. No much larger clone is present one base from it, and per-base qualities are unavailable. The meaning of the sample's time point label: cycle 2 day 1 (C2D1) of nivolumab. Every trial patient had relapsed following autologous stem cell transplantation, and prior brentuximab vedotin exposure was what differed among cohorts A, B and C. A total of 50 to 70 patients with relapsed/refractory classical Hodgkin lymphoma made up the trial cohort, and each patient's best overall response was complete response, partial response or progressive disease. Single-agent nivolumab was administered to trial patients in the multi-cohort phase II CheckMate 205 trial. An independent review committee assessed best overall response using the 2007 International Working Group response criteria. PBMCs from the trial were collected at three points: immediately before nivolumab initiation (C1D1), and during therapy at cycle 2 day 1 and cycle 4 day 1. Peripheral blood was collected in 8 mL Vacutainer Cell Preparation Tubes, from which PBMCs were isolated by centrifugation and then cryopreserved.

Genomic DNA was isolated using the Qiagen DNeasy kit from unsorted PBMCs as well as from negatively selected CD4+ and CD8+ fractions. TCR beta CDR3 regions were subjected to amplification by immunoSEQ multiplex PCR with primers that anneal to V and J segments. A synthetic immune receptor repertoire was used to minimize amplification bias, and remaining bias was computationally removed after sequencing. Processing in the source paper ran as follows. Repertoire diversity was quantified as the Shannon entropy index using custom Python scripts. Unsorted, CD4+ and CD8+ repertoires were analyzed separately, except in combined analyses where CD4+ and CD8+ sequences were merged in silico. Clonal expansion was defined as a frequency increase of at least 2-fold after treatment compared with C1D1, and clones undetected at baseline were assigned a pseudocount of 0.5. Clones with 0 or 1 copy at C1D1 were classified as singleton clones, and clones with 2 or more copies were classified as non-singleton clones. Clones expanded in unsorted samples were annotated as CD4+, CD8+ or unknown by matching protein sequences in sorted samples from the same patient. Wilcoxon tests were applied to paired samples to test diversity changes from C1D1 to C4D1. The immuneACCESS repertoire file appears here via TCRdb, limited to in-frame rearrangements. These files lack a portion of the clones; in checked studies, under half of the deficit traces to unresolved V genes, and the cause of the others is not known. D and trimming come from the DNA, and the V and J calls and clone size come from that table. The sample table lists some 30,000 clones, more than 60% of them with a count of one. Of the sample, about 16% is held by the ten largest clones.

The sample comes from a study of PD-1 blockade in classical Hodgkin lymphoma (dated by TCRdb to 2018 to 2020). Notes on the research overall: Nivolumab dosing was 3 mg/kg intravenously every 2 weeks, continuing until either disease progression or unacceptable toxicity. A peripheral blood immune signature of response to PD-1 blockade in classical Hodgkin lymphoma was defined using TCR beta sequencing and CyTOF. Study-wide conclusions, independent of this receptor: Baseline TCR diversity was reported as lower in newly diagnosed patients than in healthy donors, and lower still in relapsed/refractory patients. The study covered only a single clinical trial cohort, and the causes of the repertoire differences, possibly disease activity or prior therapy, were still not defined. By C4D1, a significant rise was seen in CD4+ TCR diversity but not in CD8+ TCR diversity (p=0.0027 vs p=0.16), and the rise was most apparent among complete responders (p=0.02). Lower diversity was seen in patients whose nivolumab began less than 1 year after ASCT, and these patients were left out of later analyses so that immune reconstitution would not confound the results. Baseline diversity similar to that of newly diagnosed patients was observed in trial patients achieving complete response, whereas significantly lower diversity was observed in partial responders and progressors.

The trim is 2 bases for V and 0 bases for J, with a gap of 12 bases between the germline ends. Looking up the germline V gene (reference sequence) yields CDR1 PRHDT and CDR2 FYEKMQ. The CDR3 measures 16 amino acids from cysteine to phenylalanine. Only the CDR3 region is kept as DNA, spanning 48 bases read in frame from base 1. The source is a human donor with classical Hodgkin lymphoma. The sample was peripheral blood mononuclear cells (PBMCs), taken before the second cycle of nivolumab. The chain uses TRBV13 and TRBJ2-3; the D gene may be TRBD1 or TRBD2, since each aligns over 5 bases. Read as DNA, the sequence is TGTGCCAGCAGCTTAAGTGGGGACCCTAGCACAGATACGCAGTATTTT. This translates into CASSLSGDPSTDTQYF.